This TCR beta chain came from a study of T cells in Graves' hyperthyroidism and ophthalmopathy. Germline V gene sequence: CDR1 MNHEY, CDR2 SVGAGI. V dropped 2 bases and J dropped 9 bases, with 13 bases sitting between them. The CDR3 spans 13 residues. The blood specimen was taken at initial hyperthyroidism diagnosis, before any ophthalmopathy symptoms. PBMCs were collected from a roughly 10 ml volume of fresh peripheral blood. The CDR3 regions of TCR beta were amplified from RNA transcripts. The HTBI primer set drove a first-round RT-PCR of the TCR CDR3. TCRdb analysed the multiplex PCR reads with MiXCR anew, one entry per CDR3 protein. The profile shows around 400,000 distinct CDR3 sequences, about a sixth of them singletons.

The sequence was collected from a woman aged 18-29 years with Graves' hyperthyroidism that later progressed to Graves' ophthalmopathy. The specimen was blood. The V gene is TRBV6-5, the J gene TRBJ2-5, with D tentatively TRBD2 (5 bases). In DNA, the CDR3 is TGTGCCAGCAGTTACGTGTCGTCGGAGGCCCAGTACTTC. Translation gives CASSYVSSEAQYF.